These 3 T cell receptor beta chains came from one sample sequenced in a study of cytotoxic CD8 clonotypes in ibrutinib-treated CLL. The data were produced by immunoSEQ multiplex PCR, yet TCRdb's version contains in-frame clones alone and is incomplete. Seen here are 150,000 to 200,000 clones, under 85% observed once, and the top ten hold around 4.5%. The source material was PBMCs, sampled after 24 months of ibrutinib treatment. These receptors were obtained from a human donor with chronic lymphocytic leukemia.

The chain employs TRBV11-3 and TRBJ2-2; the match to TRBD2 covers 8 bases. The germline gives CDR1 SGHNT, CDR2 YENEEA. V gave up 6 bases and J gave up 1 base; unmatched junction bases: 4. The CDR3 has 15 residues. CDR3 loop: CASRELAVNTGELFF. The CDR3 nucleotides are TGTGCCAGCAGGGAACTAGCGGTGAACACCGGGGAGCTGTTTTTT.

In its sample, this clone was seen once. The chain carries TRBV27 and TRBJ2-4, with D possibly being TRBD1 (6 bases). Per germline, CDR1 MNHEY and CDR2 SMNVEV (reference sequence). This CDR3 region has 17 residues. With 2 bases removed from V and 1 base from J, the gap between germline ends came to 15 bases. The CDR3 loop reads CASSLSQGFMAKNIQYF. CDR3 DNA: TGTGCCAGCAGTTTAAGTCAGGGGTTCATGGCCAAAAACATTCAGTACTTC.

The rearrangement uses TRBV7-8 and TRBJ1-5, with a weak D call TRBD1 (5 bases). The CDR3 totals 16 residues. The V end was cut by 5 bases, the J end by 3 bases, with 17 bases between. Germline CDR1 is SGHVS and CDR2 is FQNEAQ. The CDR3 bases are TGTGCCAGCAGCCCACAGGTTAGAGGGTTCAATCAGCCCCAGCATTTT. This sequence encodes CASSPQVRGFNQPQHF.